This T cell receptor (beta chain) was profiled in a study of T cell responses to AZD1222 COVID-19 vaccine. Study observations and caveats: The reported proportion of spike-specific TCRs targeting unmutated variant regions was nearly half. Repertoires were sampled only after the peak T cell response. Most donors were white British, females outnumbered males, and clonal diversity was possibly underestimated. Baseline testing showed seropositivity in only a handful of AZD1222 recipients.

The V gene's germline CDR1 is GTSNPN and CDR2 SVGIG (reference sequence). Trimming removed 4 bases from V and 4 bases from J, with 13 bases in between. This CDR3 is 13 amino acids long. This clone showed up just once. Its cognate antigen is unknown. The table came from immunoSEQ multiplex PCR; TCRdb's copy has only in-frame clones and leaves some out. The data show 120,000 to 150,000 clones, with 88% seen just once and 3.1% held by the top ten. J is TRBJ1-2 and V is TRBV30; D may be TRBD1 (6 bases). The sequencing here drew on peripheral blood, taken 28 days after the second AZD1222 dose. This TCR was sampled from an adult who received the AZD1222 COVID-19 vaccine. CDR3 DNA sequence: TGTGCCTGGAACTTAAGGGGGACCTATGGCTACACCTTC. Amino acid sequence: CAWNLRGTYGYTF. The full variable domain, rest sourced from reference TRBV30 and TRBJ1-2, is SQTIHQWPATLVQPVGSPLSLECTVEGTSNPNLYWYRQAAGRGLQLLFYSVGIGQISSEVPQNLSASRPQDRQFILSSKKLLLSDSGFYLCAWNLRGTYGYTFGSGTRLTVV.